This note documents a single TCR beta chain sequence. Assay version v3.0 of immunoSEQ was used, and it was run at survey level. Data came from immunoSEQ multiplex PCR; TCRdb stores just in-frame clones and leaves some out. Of about 28,000 clones listed, roughly 90% are singletons. V was shortened by 5 bases and J by 6 bases, with 19 bases between the two germline ends. Germline values: CDR1 LNHDA, CDR2 SQIVND (reference sequence). The CDR3 runs 15 residues. The data stem from a study of long-term antiretroviral therapy in people with HIV. The chain combines TRBV19 with TRBJ1-2; D is unresolved. The source of this sequence is a woman aged 18 to 35 with HIV. This material consisted of unsorted PBMCs, taken 0.5 years after starting antiretroviral therapy. Written as DNA, the CDR3 is TGTGCCAGTAGTGGTCGAAGTGAGAAGGAGGATGGCTACACCTTC. This sequence encodes CASSGRSEKEDGYTF.